Listed below are T cell receptor beta chains from one sample, sequenced in a study of T-cell memory formation after mild COVID-19. TCRdb itself ran the 5' RACE reads through MiXCR, one entry per CDR3 protein. This sample yields over 500,000 distinct CDR3 sequences, of which around 15% are seen a single time; roughly 8.2% belongs to the top ten. The sample consisted of PBMCs or a T cell subset sorted from them (not recorded which). The receptors were gathered from an adult woman who had mild COVID-19 (a few samples of this study predate the infection). Cell type and time point are not known. CDR3s include the opening cysteine and the closing phenylalanine or tryptophan. Fields, in order: J gene, V gene, CDR3 length, D gene, clone size, CDR3 protein, CDR3 DNA. A D gene is named only where the DNA matches it firmly. The listing skips clone size in some rows; elsewhere it reads once, few, many or a size class.

J: TRBJ2-1
V: TRBV27
length: 16
D: TRBD2
size: few
CDR3: CASRKTSGSSYNEQFF
DNA: TGTGCCAGCAGAAAAACTAGCGGGAGTTCCTACAATGAGCAGTTCTTC

J: TRBJ1-5
V: TRBV4-1
length: 15
D: .
size: .
CDR3: CASSPQGRSNQPQHF
DNA: TGCGCCAGCAGCCCACAGGGACGAAGCAATCAGCCCCAGCATTTT

J: TRBJ2-2
V: TRBV30
length: 13
D: .
size: .
CDR3: CAWMVPNTGELFF
DNA: TGTGCCTGGATGGTCCCGAACACCGGGGAGCTGTTTTTT

J: TRBJ2-3
V: TRBV24-1
length: 14
D: .
size: few
CDR3: CATTSTRDSDTQYF
DNA: TGTGCCACCACTAGCACTAGGGACTCCGATACGCAGTATTTT

J: TRBJ2-3
V: TRBV2
length: 15
D: TRBD2
size: .
CDR3: CASSVSGRITDTQYF
DNA: TGTGCCAGCAGCGTTAGCGGGAGAATCACAGATACGCAGTATTTT

J: TRBJ1-1
V: TRBV4-2
length: 12
D: .
size: .
CDR3: CASNRGGTEAFF
DNA: TGTGCCAGCAACCGGGGAGGTACTGAAGCTTTCTTT

J: TRBJ2-2
V: TRBV24-1
length: 15
D: TRBD2
size: few
CDR3: CATAFAGENTGELFF
DNA: TGTGCCACCGCCTTCGCGGGAGAGAACACCGGGGAGCTGTTTTTT

J: TRBJ2-2
V: TRBV11-3
length: 19
D: TRBD2
size: .
CDR3: CASSSRPGLAGGPTGELFF
DNA: TGTGCCAGCAGCTCTCGACCGGGACTAGCGGGAGGGCCGACCGGGGAGCTGTTTTTT

J: TRBJ1-1
V: TRBV20-1
length: 15
D: TRBD1
size: .
CDR3: CSASFAGQGPTEAFF
DNA: TGCAGTGCTAGCTTTGCGGGACAGGGACCCACTGAAGCTTTCTTT

J: TRBJ2-7
V: TRBV6-5
length: 14
D: TRBD1
size: few
CDR3: CASSYSNRGYEQYF
DNA: TGTGCCAGCAGTTACTCGAACAGGGGATACGAGCAGTACTTC

J: TRBJ1-1
V: TRBV5-1
length: 17
D: TRBD1
size: .
CDR3: CASSLDGTGGSNTEAFF
DNA: TGCGCCAGCAGCTTGGATGGGACAGGGGGCTCAAACACTGAAGCTTTCTTT

J: TRBJ2-3
V: TRBV20-1
length: 10
D: .
size: many
CDR3: CSASGSAQYF
DNA: TGCAGTGCTAGCGGGAGTGCGCAGTATTTT

J: TRBJ2-1
V: TRBV4-3
length: 17
D: TRBD2
size: .
CDR3: CASSQDSGASSYNEQFF
DNA: TGCGCCAGCAGCCAAGATAGCGGGGCAAGCTCCTACAATGAGCAGTTCTTC

J: TRBJ2-1
V: TRBV7-3
length: 15
D: .
size: .
CDR3: CASSNSGFSYNEQFF
DNA: TGTGCCAGCAGCAACTCCGGGTTTTCCTACAATGAGCAGTTCTTC

J: TRBJ2-5
V: TRBV5-1
length: 15
D: TRBD1
size: .
CDR3: CASSLGQGIGETQYF
DNA: TGCGCCAGCAGCTTGGGACAGGGTATTGGGGAGACCCAGTACTTC

J: TRBJ1-1
V: TRBV5-1
length: 14
D: .
size: few
CDR3: CASSLGQLITEAFF
DNA: TGCGCCAGCAGCTTGGGACAGCTGATTACTGAAGCTTTCTTT

J: TRBJ2-3
V: TRBV27
length: 17
D: .
size: few
CDR3: CASSLGLSASMTDTQYF
DNA: TGTGCCAGCAGTTTAGGTTTGTCCGCAAGCATGACAGATACGCAGTATTTT

J: TRBJ2-7
V: TRBV20-1
length: 15
D: TRBD1
size: .
CDR3: CSARNRDRGPLEQYF
DNA: TGCAGTGCTAGGAACCGGGACAGGGGGCCCCTCGAGCAGTACTTC

J: TRBJ2-1
V: TRBV4-2
length: 16
D: TRBD2
size: many
CDR3: CASSQGPSGGDNEQFF
DNA: TGTGCCAGCAGCCAAGGGCCCAGCGGGGGGGACAATGAGCAGTTCTTC

J: TRBJ1-5
V: TRBV20-1
length: 12
D: .
size: .
CDR3: CSASDGNQPQHF
DNA: TGCAGTGCTAGTGACGGCAATCAGCCCCAGCATTTT

J: TRBJ1-1
V: TRBV6-2/TRBV6-3
length: 14
D: .
size: .
CDR3: CASKATGIWTEAFF
DNA: TGTGCCAGCAAAGCCACAGGTATTTGGACTGAAGCTTTCTTT

J: TRBJ2-1
V: TRBV7-2
length: 15
D: TRBD2
size: .
CDR3: CASSWGLAGTFEQFF
DNA: TGTGCCAGCAGCTGGGGACTAGCGGGCACGTTTGAGCAGTTCTTC

J: TRBJ2-5
V: TRBV7-3
length: 13
D: .
size: few
CDR3: CASSLNLGETQYF
DNA: TGTGCCAGCAGCTTAAACCTCGGTGAGACCCAGTACTTC

J: TRBJ2-5
V: TRBV12-3/TRBV12-4
length: 14
D: TRBD1
size: .
CDR3: CASSLGTGAETQYF
DNA: TGTGCCAGCAGTTTGGGCACAGGGGCAGAGACCCAGTACTTC

J: TRBJ1-5
V: TRBV4-1
length: 15
D: .
size: few
CDR3: CASSQGYSTYEPQHF
DNA: TGCGCCAGCAGCCAAGGATACAGCACGTATGAGCCCCAGCATTTT

J: TRBJ1-1
V: TRBV25-1
length: 13
D: .
size: few
CDR3: CASSESTNTEAFF
DNA: TGTGCCAGCAGTGAATCAACGAACACTGAAGCTTTCTTT

J: TRBJ2-1
V: TRBV4-1
length: 17
D: .
size: many
CDR3: CASSQDGTGGPYNEQFF
DNA: TGCGCCAGCAGCCAAGATGGAACGGGGGGCCCCTACAATGAGCAGTTCTTC

J: TRBJ2-1
V: TRBV9
length: 16
D: .
size: .
CDR3: CASSVAAGQRYNEQFF
DNA: TGTGCCAGCAGCGTAGCAGCGGGACAGAGGTACAATGAGCAGTTCTTC

J: TRBJ2-6
V: TRBV29-1
length: 14
D: TRBD1
size: few
CDR3: CSVTGTAGANVLTF
DNA: TGCAGCGTTACAGGGACAGCTGGGGCCAACGTCCTGACTTTC

J: TRBJ2-7
V: TRBV30
length: 12
D: .
size: .
CDR3: CALQGYGYEQYF
DNA: TGTGCCTTACAGGGTTACGGCTACGAGCAGTACTTC

J: TRBJ1-2
V: TRBV19
length: 15
D: TRBD1
size: .
CDR3: CASRGQAAANYGYTF
DNA: TGTGCCAGTAGGGGACAGGCCGCCGCTAACTATGGCTACACCTTC

J: TRBJ2-4
V: TRBV19
length: 15
D: .
size: .
CDR3: CASSTRLVAKNIQYF
DNA: TGTGCCAGTAGTACCCGACTGGTAGCCAAAAACATTCAGTACTTC

J: TRBJ2-7
V: TRBV6-1
length: 16
D: TRBD2
size: few
CDR3: CASSERGTSGRHEQYF
DNA: TGTGCCAGCAGTGAAAGGGGGACTAGCGGGAGACACGAGCAGTACTTC